Detailed here is one T cell receptor beta chain. The method was immunoSEQ multiplex PCR; TCRdb's version includes in-frame clones alone and lacks a portion of them. The data contain about 79,000 clones, roughly 94% of them singletons. This sample stems from a study of OX40 agonist ivuxolimab in advanced cancers. Trimming took 3 bases from V and 7 from J; bases not matched to a gene: 3. This CDR3 region has 13 residues. Germline CDR1 GTSNPN, CDR2 SVGIG (reference sequence). Sequenced material: CD4+ or CD8+ T cells sorted from blood, taken in a trial of the OX40 agonist ivuxolimab. The chain carries TRBV30 and TRBJ1-4; 9 bases align to TRBD1. This clonotype was obtained from an adult with an advanced solid tumor such as melanoma, head and neck, liver or kidney cancer. CDR3 sequence (DNA): TGTGCCTGGAGCGGGACAGGGAGTGAAAAACTGTTTTTT. Its translation is CAWSGTGSEKLFF.